The sequence of this T cell receptor beta chain was determined in a study of molecular identifiers for immune sequencing clone quantification. This CDR3 is 16 amino acids long. With 4 bases clipped from V and 4 bases from J, the junction kept 5 bases outside the gene matches. Germline V CDR1 and CDR2: MDHEN, SYDVKM. MiXCR, applied by TCRdb to the PCR reads, yields one record per CDR3 protein. Among over 600,000 distinct CDR3 sequences listed, roughly 21% were seen once. This clonotype was seen at least ten times. The chain couples TRBV28 to TRBJ2-5; TRBD2 aligns across 14 bases. The sequencing input was naive CD8+ T cells from blood, with Jurkat cell RNA spiked in. The subset: FACS-sorted CD8+CD4-CCR7+CD45RA+ naive T cells. The clonotype comes from a human donor in good health. Some libraries in this study had Jurkat cell RNA spiked in. The CDR3 region has the DNA TGTGCCAGCAGTTCTCCGGGACTAGCGGGAGTAGAGACCCAGTACTTC. Translation: CASSSPGLAGVETQYF.